The following is a TCR beta chain sequence with its context. These data come from a study of blood T cells in healthy people across ages. Trimming pared 5 bases from V and 1 base from J, leaving 14 bases between. CDR1 is DFQATT, CDR2 SNEGSKA, per germline (reference sequence). This CDR3 spans 14 amino acids. With a J-beta primer mix and a sample-barcoded 5' primer, a second PCR ran 7 to 11 cycles. TCRdb used MiXCR to reprocess the 5' RACE reads, holding one entry per CDR3 protein. The sample carries roughly 1 million distinct CDR3 sequences, 25% recorded once. These data were also filed under a second study, of T cells of mothers and their children. That work adds: Over 9 million reads per mother and 2.5 million to 3 million per child were obtained.

V gene TRBV20-1 combines with J gene TRBJ2-5; D may correspond to TRBD1 or TRBD2 (5 bases each). The sample was blood. The receptor was derived from a girl aged 2-9 years in good health. This chain's CDR3 is CSAEGIVTQETQYF. Here the CDR3 DNA reads TGCAGTGCTGAGGGGATCGTAACCCAAGAGACCCAGTACTTC.